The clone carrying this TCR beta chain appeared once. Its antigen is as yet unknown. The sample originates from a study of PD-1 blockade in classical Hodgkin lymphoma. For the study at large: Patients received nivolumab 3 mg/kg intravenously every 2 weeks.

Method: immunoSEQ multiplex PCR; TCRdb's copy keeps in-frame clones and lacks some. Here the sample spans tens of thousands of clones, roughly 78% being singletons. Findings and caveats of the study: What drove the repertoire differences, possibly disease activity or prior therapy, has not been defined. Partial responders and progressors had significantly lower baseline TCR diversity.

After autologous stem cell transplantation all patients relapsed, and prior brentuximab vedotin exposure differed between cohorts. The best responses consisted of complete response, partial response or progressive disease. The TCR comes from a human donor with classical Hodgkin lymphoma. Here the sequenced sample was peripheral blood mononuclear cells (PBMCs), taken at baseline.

The CDR3 spells CASSYSISGETQYF. The CDR3 DNA follows: TGTGCCAGCAGTTACTCGATTAGCGGGGAGACCCAGTACTTC. This sequence joins TRBV6-5 and TRBJ2-5; 7 bases are shared with TRBD2. The V and J ends lost 0 bases and 5 bases, in that order; junction bases with no gene match: 3. This CDR3 has 14 amino acids. CDR1 and CDR2 (germline): MNHEY, SVGAGI.